What follows are 21 T cell receptor beta chains derived from one specimen sequenced in a study of CXCR3-negative and CXCR3-positive naive CD8 T cells. Overall study results and limits: CXCR3-positive naive cells had more hydrophobic TRB CDR3s than CXCR3-negative naive cells.

The study made its TRB cDNA libraries by 5' RACE, adding UMI labels. TCRdb re-called the 5' RACE reads and gives one entry per CDR3 protein, without DNA. This repertoire comprises some 150,000 distinct CDR3 sequences; its ten largest clones make up 0.41%. These receptors are not linked to any known antigen. Sequencing input: naive CXCR3+ CD8+ T cells from blood. This sample's subset: CD45RO-CCR7+CD27+CD95- naive CD8+ T cells expressing CXCR3 (TNR3+). The receptors come from a human donor in good health. Some clones in this sample may be carry-over from other donors' samples.

The chain carries TRBV28 and TRBJ2-1; the D call of TRBD1 rests on TCRdb alone, since no DNA is present to check it. The germline V gene has CDR1 MDHEN and CDR2 SYDVKM. This CDR3 has 21 residues. The CDR3 here is CASSLLILGTGVVASYNEQFF.

The J gene is TRBJ2-2, the V gene TRBV7-9. The germline V gene encodes CDR1 SEHNR and CDR2 FQNEAQ (reference sequence). The CDR3 spans 14 residues. CDR3 amino acids: CASSLIIGTGELFF. Supplemented by reference TRBV7-9 and TRBJ2-2, the full variable domain reads DTGVSQNPRHKITKRGQNVTFRCDPISEHNRLYWYRQTLGQGPEFLTYFQNEAQLEKSRLLSDRFSAERPKGSFSTLEIQRTEQGDSAMYLCASSLIIGTGELFFGEGSRLTVL.

The rearrangement joins TRBV7-9 to TRBJ2-5; checking the TCRdb D call of TRBD1 is not possible without DNA. Germline assignment: CDR1 SEHNR and CDR2 FQNEAQ (reference sequence). The CDR3 is made up of 14 amino acids. The CDR3 reads CASSKRGHDETQYF.

The rearrangement links TRBV20-1 to TRBJ2-7. Germline CDR1 reads DFQATT; CDR2 reads SNEGSKA (reference sequence). The CDR3 runs to 13 residues. The CDR3 region is CSARDVGTYEQYF.

This sequence joins TRBV20-1 and TRBJ1-1; TCRdb lists TRBD1, though no DNA is available to test this call. The CDR3 spans 13 residues. CDR1 DFQATT and CDR2 SNEGSKA come from the germline V gene (reference sequence). CDR3 region: CSIKRVADTEAFF.

J is TRBJ2-7 and V is TRBV28. Germline V gene lookup returns CDR1 MDHEN and CDR2 SYDVKM. There are 14 residues in the CDR3. CDR3: CASSLRLVTYEQYF.

This chain uses TRBV7-9 with TRBJ2-1; the TCRdb D gene call, TRBD1, has no DNA to confirm it. Germline V lookup: CDR1 SEHNR, CDR2 FQNEAQ (reference sequence). The CDR3 has 15 amino acids. The chain's CDR3 is CASSLLGGSYNEQFF.

The chain has TRBV15 and TRBJ2-1; checking the TCRdb D call of TRBD1 is not possible without DNA. The CDR3 is made up of 13 amino acids. Germline lookup yields CDR1 LNHNV and CDR2 YYDKDF (reference sequence). Here the CDR3 reads CATRQDSGGEQFF.

This chain uses TRBV3-1 with TRBJ2-1; TCRdb calls TRBD2, which cannot be checked without DNA. CDR1 is LGHDT, CDR2 YNNKEL, per germline (reference sequence). This CDR3 spans 17 amino acids. The CDR3 sequence: CASSQLSTSGSYNEQFF.

V usage is TRBV29-1 and J usage is TRBJ2-2; TCRdb's D call, TRBD2, is unchecked because there is no DNA. Germline CDR1 and CDR2: SQVTM and ANQGSEA. The CDR3 spans 15 residues. The CDR3 loop is CSALPSGVNTGELFF.

V usage is TRBV4-3 and J usage is TRBJ2-1; TCRdb names TRBD2, which stays unverified in the absence of DNA. This CDR3 contains 16 residues. Per germline, CDR1 LGHNA and CDR2 YSLEER. The CDR3 sequence: CASSQSLAGDGNEQFF.

This CDR3 is CASSFSRVSYEQYF. V and J are TRBV12-3 or TRBV12-4 and TRBJ2-7; TCRdb's D call, TRBD1, is unchecked because there is no DNA. This CDR3 has 14 residues.

The J gene is TRBJ2-3, the V gene TRBV10-3. This CDR3 comprises 13 residues. CDR1 and CDR2 (germline): ENHRY, SYGVKD. The CDR3 reads CAISERITDTQYF.

The rearrangement joins TRBV10-3 to TRBJ2-1; TCRdb outputs TRBD2, but without DNA this stays unchecked. Germline-derived CDR1 and CDR2 are ENHRY and SYGVKD. CDR3 length equals 13 residues. CDR3 loop: CAISAGGLNEQFF.

This CDR3 is CASSQDPSSGNTIYF. The chain couples TRBV4-1 to TRBJ1-3. Germline CDR1 MGHRA, CDR2 YSYEKL. This CDR3 has 15 amino acids.

The chain joins TRBV29-1 to TRBJ2-1; TCRdb's assignment of TRBD1 cannot be checked, as there is no DNA. CDR3 length: 13 residues. The germline CDR1 and CDR2 sequences are SQVTM and ANQGSEA. The CDR3: CSADYSGDNEQFF.

The gene calls are TRBV29-1 and TRBJ2-5; TCRdb calls TRBD1, which cannot be checked without DNA. CDR1 SQVTM and CDR2 ANQGSEA come from the germline V gene. There are 16 residues in the CDR3. The CDR3 sequence: CSAPRGTEASSGTQYF.

This chain links TRBV19 with TRBJ2-7; the D gene TCRdb calls, TRBD1, cannot be checked with no DNA. The CDR3 sequence is 14 residues long. The germline CDR1 and CDR2 sequences are LNHDA and SQIVND (reference sequence). The CDR3: CASKVRDRDYEQYF.

CDR3 amino acids: CASSVRGNYGYTF. J is TRBJ1-2 and V is TRBV9; TCRdb calls TRBD1, which cannot be checked without DNA. This CDR3 comprises 13 residues. Germline assignment: CDR1 SGDLS and CDR2 YYNGEE.

The genes are TRBV23-1 and TRBJ1-5; the D gene TCRdb calls, TRBD1, cannot be checked with no DNA. TRBV23-1 carries the ORF label, with uncertain function. This CDR3 has 20 residues. The CDR3 region is CASSHPGGGRGQISHLPQHF.

V usage is TRBV2 and J usage is TRBJ2-1; TCRdb outputs TRBD1, but without DNA this stays unchecked. CDR1 SNHLY and CDR2 FYNNEI come from the germline V gene. This CDR3 spans 13 amino acids. CDR3 in amino acids: CASSVYRVNEQFF.